The clone carrying this T cell receptor (beta chain) has at least ten counts. Its target is unknown. The germline CDR1 and CDR2 sequences are LNHNV and YYDKDF (reference sequence). V lost 1 base to trimming and J lost 3 bases, with 6 bases between them. The CDR3 length is 13 residues. These data belong to a study of response to subunit inactivated influenza vaccine. Study findings and constraints: Every seasonal influenza vaccination brings in few new T cells, the authors suggested.

TCRdb reanalysed the RT-PCR reads using MiXCR and keeps one entry per CDR3 protein. Of hundreds of thousands of distinct CDR3 sequences listed, less than 15% were seen once; the top ten hold 6% to 9.5%. This material consisted of PBMCs from blood, taken 14 to 15 days before vaccination. The clonotype originates from a man aged 45-65 years who received an inactivated influenza vaccine. The chain links TRBV15 to TRBJ2-5; D is unclear. CDR3 residues: CATSRAPEETQYF. The DNA of the CDR3 is TGTGCCACCAGCAGAGCCCCAGAAGAGACCCAGTACTTC.